Below are 31 T cell receptor beta chains sequenced from a single sample in a study of blood T cell repertoires in COVID-19. Method: immunoSEQ multiplex PCR; TCRdb's copy keeps in-frame clones and lacks some. The table lists some 210,000 clones, 65% to 85% of them singletons. The sample consisted of PBMCs or T cells enriched from blood (not recorded which). Receptor source: a young man with acute COVID-19.

V and J are TRBV19 and TRBJ2-7; 8 nucleotides align to TRBD1. Germline CDR1 is LNHDA and CDR2 is SQIVND (reference sequence). Trimming took 7 bases from V and 3 from J; bases not matched to a gene: 11. The CDR3 covers 15 residues. CDR3 sequence reads: CASTVQGRGLYEQYF. Written as DNA, the CDR3 is TGTGCCAGTACCGTCCAGGGCAGGGGGCTCTACGAGCAGTACTTC.

CDR3 nucleotides: TGTGCCAGCAGCCCCGGGGGAAATGAGCAGTTCTTC. This translates into CASSPGGNEQFF. This chain connects TRBV6-5 to TRBJ2-1, with D maybe TRBD2 (6 bases). CDR1 and CDR2 (germline): MNHEY, SVGAGI. Trimming took off 6 bases at V and 7 bases at J, with 10 bases between the two ends. This CDR3 region has 12 residues.

The chain employs TRBV7-2 and TRBJ1-5; TRBD1 agrees at 11 bases. The CDR3 contains 15 residues. Germline CDR1 reads SGHTA; CDR2 reads FQGNSA. Unmatched junction bases numbered 6, after V lost 4 bases and J lost 7 bases. CDR3 in amino acids: CASSSGQGAGQPQHF. CDR3 coding DNA: TGTGCCAGCAGCTCCGGACAGGGGGCCGGGCAGCCCCAGCATTTT. The variable domain in full, with the rest retrieved from reference TRBV7-2 and TRBJ1-5, is GAGVSQSPSNKVTEKGKDVELRCDPISGHTALYWYRQSLGQGLEFLIYFQGNSAPDKSGLPSDRFSAERTGGSVSTLTIQRTQQEDSAVYLCASSSGQGAGQPQHFGDGTRLSIL.

With regard to this clone: The junction shows a germline mismatch at one end, possibly a read error. The chain joins TRBV23-1 to TRBJ1-5; 10 bases map to TRBD1. TRBV23-1 is sorted into the ORF group, with uncertain function. The length of the CDR3 is 14 residues. The chain's CDR3 is CTSSQGQGGGPQHF. DNA for the CDR3: TGCACCAGCAGTCAAGGACAGGGGGGAGGGCCCCAGCATTTT.

V and J are TRBV5-1 and TRBJ2-7; weak D call: TRBD1 (5 bases). CDR1 and CDR2 (germline): SGHRS, YFSETQ. V shed 0 bases and J shed 6 bases, with 13 bases lying between them. This CDR3 is built from 14 residues. As DNA, the CDR3 is TGCGCCAGCAGCTTGGAATATGGGGCTGGCGAGCAGTACTTC. Protein: CASSLEYGAGEQYF. Supplemented by reference TRBV5-1 and TRBJ2-7, the full variable domain reads KAGVTQTPRYLIKTRGQQVTLSCSPISGHRSVSWYQQTPGQGLQFLFEYFSETQRNKGNFPGRFSGRQFSNSRSEMNVSTLELGDSALYLCASSLEYGAGEQYFGPGTRLTVT.

This sequence joins TRBV3-1 (or the pseudogene TRBV3-2) and TRBJ2-1; TRBD1 agrees at 8 bases. The germline V gene encodes CDR1 LGHDT and CDR2 YNNKEL (reference sequence). CDR3 length equals 15 residues. Unmatched junction bases numbered 8, after V lost 1 base and J lost 9 bases. In DNA, the CDR3 is TGTGCCAGCAGCCAAGCAGGGGGCGCTCCCAGTGAGCAGTTCTTC. It codes for CASSQAGGAPSEQFF.

The J gene is TRBJ2-5, the V gene TRBV7-3, with TRBD1 matching over 9 bases. Losses at the gene ends were 5 bases for V and 1 base for J; bases not matched to a gene: 8. Germline V gene lookup returns CDR1 SGHTA and CDR2 FQGTGA. The CDR3 is 16 amino acids. The CDR3 DNA is TGTGCCAGCAGCGAAGTTACGGGACAGGGCCAAGAGACCCAGTACTTC. The encoded protein is CASSEVTGQGQETQYF. Filled out from reference TRBV7-3 and TRBJ2-5, the complete variable domain reads GAGVSQTPSNKVTEKGKYVELRCDPISGHTALYWYRQSLGQGPEFLIYFQGTGAADDSGLPNDRFFAVRPEGSVSTLKIQRTERGDSAVYLCASSEVTGQGQETQYFGPGTRLLVL.

The chain uses TRBV28 and TRBJ2-3; a possible D gene is TRBD2 (6 bases). The length of the CDR3 is 13 residues. Germline V gene data show CDR1 as MDHEN and CDR2 as SYDVKM. V shed 7 bases and J shed 5 bases, with 13 bases lying between them. For the CDR3, the DNA is TGTGCCAGCACCCTCGGGGGAGGAGATACGCAGTATTTT. It encodes CASTLGGGDTQYF.

In this sample, this clone turned up many times. The chain joins TRBV27 to TRBJ1-4; 7 bases fit TRBD1. This CDR3 comprises 13 residues. CDR1 is MNHEY, CDR2 SMNVEV, per germline (reference sequence). Trimming removed 5 bases from V and 11 bases from J; junction bases left unmatched: 8. The CDR3 loop reads CASSTMDRQKLFF. The CDR3, as DNA: TGTGCCAGCAGTACTATGGACAGGCAGAAACTGTTTTTT.

In this sample, this clone turned up a few times. This chain connects TRBV10-3 to TRBJ1-5, with 8 nucleotides matching TRBD1. V shed 4 bases, J shed 3 bases, and the junction held 5 bases outside the gene matches. The germline CDR1 and CDR2 sequences are ENHRY and SYGVKD. This CDR3 region has 15 residues. DNA of the CDR3: TGTGCCATCAGTGTAGGACAGGGCAACAATCAGCCCCAGCATTTT. Translation: CAISVGQGNNQPQHF.

The V gene is TRBV18, the J gene TRBJ1-2; 10 nucleotides agree with TRBD1. This CDR3 has 15 residues. Germline lookup yields CDR1 KGHSH and CDR2 LQKENI. The J segment lost 8 bases and the V segment lost 2 bases, leaving 8 bases of the junction unmatched. The CDR3 loop reads CASSPSGTGDYGYTF. The CDR3 DNA reads as TGTGCCAGCTCACCATCCGGGACAGGGGATTACGGCTACACCTTC.

This sequence joins TRBV16 and TRBJ1-1; unclear D gene. Germline CDR1 is KGHSY and CDR2 is FQNENV. V lost 4 bases and J 6 bases, leaving 12 bases between the germline ends. The CDR3 covers 13 residues. CDR3 DNA sequence: TGTGCCAGCAGCCCCTATCTGGTAGCTGAAGCTTTCTTT. Amino acid sequence: CASSPYLVAEAFF.

The chain has TRBV28 and TRBJ1-2; 7 bases are shared with TRBD1. After removal of 4 bases from V and 7 bases from J, the junction contained 3 bases not matched to a gene. The germline V gene encodes CDR1 MDHEN and CDR2 SYDVKM. CDR3 length equals 12 residues. The CDR3 bases are TGTGCCAGCAGTTCGACAGGGATTGGCTACACCTTC. Encoded protein: CASSSTGIGYTF.

The rearrangement joins TRBV29-1 to TRBJ1-6; 9 bases align to TRBD1. CDR3 length: 13 residues. J gave up 10 bases and V 7 bases, and 8 bases lay outside the gene matches. Per the germline V gene, CDR1 is SQVTM and CDR2 is ANQGSEA. This CDR3 reads CSGLQGAGSPLHF. CDR3 sequence (DNA): TGCAGCGGTCTACAGGGGGCTGGATCACCCCTCCACTTT.

Only a few counts were recorded for this clone. The CDR3 region has the DNA TGTGCCAGCAATTTAGGGACTAAAATGGGAGAGACCCAGTACTTC. Its translation: CASNLGTKMGETQYF. The genes are TRBV6-5 and TRBJ2-5, with 7 bases that match TRBD2. This CDR3 is built from 15 residues. With V trimmed by 7 bases and J by 4 bases, 12 bases remained unmatched. CDR1 and CDR2 from the germline V gene are MNHEY and SVGAGI.

The chain joins TRBV27 to TRBJ1-1; D unclear. Germline V gives CDR1 MNHEY, CDR2 SMNVEV (reference sequence). The CDR3 length is 12 residues. Trimming left V 4 bases short and J 2 bases short, with 5 bases between. In DNA, the CDR3 is TGTGCCAGCAGTTCAATCAACACTGAAGCTTTCTTT. This sequence encodes CASSSINTEAFF.

The chain combines TRBV5-4 with TRBJ2-5, with D possibly being TRBD2 (7 bases). V was cut by 0 bases and J by 5 bases, with 20 bases left in between. The CDR3 extends over 17 amino acids. Germline V gives CDR1 SGHNT, CDR2 YYREEE (reference sequence). The CDR3 coding sequence is TGTGCCAGCAGCTTGGCGGGTATGGGGGGGGGCCGTGAGACCCAGTACTTC. It encodes CASSLAGMGGGRETQYF.

This chain uses TRBV14 with TRBJ2-3; TRBD2 matches at 7 bases. J was trimmed by 7 bases and V by 1 base; bases with no gene match: 11. The CDR3 extends over 16 amino acids. Germline CDR1 is SGHDN and CDR2 is FVKESK. CDR3 sequence reads: CASSQVGLGKTHTQYF. The CDR3 region has the DNA TGTGCCAGCAGCCAAGTAGGACTAGGGAAGACCCATACGCAGTATTTT.

V gene TRBV5-5 combines with J gene TRBJ1-2; TRBD1 matches at 7 bases. V was pared by 2 bases and J by 9 bases, with 13 bases of the junction left unmatched. This CDR3 comprises 15 residues. Germline lookup yields CDR1 SGHKS and CDR2 YYEKEE (reference sequence). The CDR3 DNA is TGTGCCAGCAGCTTAACAGGGGACGGGGGTACCCGCTACACCTTC. It encodes CASSLTGDGGTRYTF.

The rearrangement links TRBV28 to TRBJ1-6; 7 nucleotides match TRBD1. The CDR3 contains 14 residues. Germline V gives CDR1 MDHEN, CDR2 SYDVKM. Trimming cost V 8 bases and J 12 bases; bases outside gene matches: 13. The CDR3 DNA follows: TGTGCCAGCTTCCCCGGGGGGGGACAGAAACCCCTCCACTTT. Protein sequence: CASFPGGGQKPLHF.

The rearrangement joins TRBV7-7 to TRBJ1-3; a weak D match, TRBD1 (5 bases). V shed 2 bases and J shed 6 bases, with 17 bases lying between them. The CDR3 has 16 amino acids. CDR1 and CDR2 (germline): SSHAT, FNYEAQ (reference sequence). CDR3 region: CASSLRGIEDLNTIYF. DNA for the CDR3: TGTGCCAGCAGCTTAAGGGGAATCGAAGACCTAAACACCATATATTTT.

The chain uses TRBV7-9 and TRBJ1-3, with 7 bases fitting TRBD1. Germline CDR1 is SEHNR and CDR2 is FQNEAQ (reference sequence). V trimming: 5 bases; J trimming: 0 bases; junction bases outside the gene matches: 4. The CDR3 covers 15 residues. CDR3 nucleotide sequence: TGTGCCAGCAGCAGGGACAGCCTCTCTGGAAACACCATATATTTT. Residues: CASSRDSLSGNTIYF.

The table lists this clone with a count of one. The genes are TRBV5-5 and TRBJ2-7; 9 nucleotides match TRBD2. The CDR3 is 18 amino acids. V was pared by 5 bases and J by 1 base, with 16 bases of the junction left unmatched. Germline V gene data show CDR1 as SGHKS and CDR2 as YYEKEE (reference sequence). The CDR3 reads CASSFGTSTERRSYEQYF. The CDR3, as DNA: TGTGCCAGCAGTTTCGGGACTAGCACCGAAAGGCGGTCCTACGAGCAGTACTTC.

This clone was detected only once. The rearrangement joins TRBV5-4 to TRBJ2-7; D may be TRBD1 (6 bases). V lost 3 bases, J lost 7 bases, and 14 bases lay in between. The CDR3 runs to 13 residues. CDR1 is SGHNT and CDR2 is YYREEE in the germline V gene (reference sequence). The CDR3 loop is CASSYAGVEEQYF. The CDR3 DNA reads TGTGCCAGCAGCTATGCAGGGGTAGAAGAGCAGTACTTC.

The chain links TRBV15 to TRBJ2-5; 9 bases align to TRBD2. J gave up 4 bases and V 2 bases, and 5 bases lay outside the gene matches. CDR3 size: 15 residues. Germline assignment: CDR1 LNHNV and CDR2 YYDKDF (reference sequence). The CDR3 DNA follows: TGTGCCACCAGCAGAAGGCGGGGGGGCCCAGAGACCCAGTACTTC. This codes for CATSRRRGGPETQYF.

The genes are TRBV7-9 and TRBJ1-1; D is perhaps TRBD1 (6 bases). CDR3 length: 14 residues. Germline CDR1 reads SEHNR; CDR2 reads FQNEAQ (reference sequence). The V end lost 7 bases, the J end lost 4 bases, and 16 bases lay between the germline ends. CDR3 DNA: TGTGCCAGCACCCCGGGACAACCCCGCACTGAAGCTTTCTTT. Its protein product is CASTPGQPRTEAFF.

The chain couples TRBV27 to TRBJ2-1, with D tentatively TRBD1 (5 bases). This CDR3 region has 13 residues. Deletions cut 3 bases from V and 7 bases from J, with 10 bases between. The V gene's germline CDR1 is MNHEY and CDR2 SMNVEV (reference sequence). This chain's CDR3 is CASSFAGMNEQFF. In DNA form, the CDR3 reads TGTGCCAGCAGTTTTGCAGGGATGAATGAGCAGTTCTTC.

This clone was counted only a few times. V is TRBV18 and J is TRBJ1-2, with D possibly TRBD1 on 5 matching bases. The CDR3 consists of 14 residues. Germline V gives CDR1 KGHSH, CDR2 LQKENI. The germline V and J ends were trimmed by 3 bases and 4 bases, with 12 bases remaining between them. Written as DNA, the CDR3 is TGTGCCAGCTCACCTAAAGACAGATTCTATGGCTACACCTTC. This codes for CASSPKDRFYGYTF.

The V and J genes are TRBV28 and TRBJ2-6, with 8 bases identical to TRBD1. With 6 bases clipped from V and 0 bases from J, the junction kept 4 bases outside the gene matches. The CDR3 has 16 amino acids. The germline V gene has CDR1 MDHEN and CDR2 SYDVKM. In DNA, the CDR3 is TGTGCCAGCAGACGACAGGGGTCCTCTGGGGCCAACGTCCTGACTTTC. Its translation: CASRRQGSSGANVLTF.

V is TRBV7-2 and J is TRBJ1-5, with 9 nucleotides matching TRBD1. This CDR3 has 15 amino acids. In germline, CDR1 is SGHTA, CDR2 FQGNSA. The ends lost 7 bases at V and 5 bases at J; junction bases unmatched: 9. The CDR3: CASTTAGTGYQPQHF. The CDR3 region has the DNA TGTGCCAGCACTACAGCTGGGACAGGGTATCAGCCCCAGCATTTT.

This clone was seen a single time. V is TRBV24-1 and J is TRBJ1-4; possibly TRBD1 for D (5 bases). CDR3 length equals 16 residues. Trimming removed 3 bases from V and 8 bases from J, with 18 bases in between. Germline V CDR1 and CDR2: KGHDR, SFDVKD. This chain's CDR3 is CATSDPKQGLGEKLFF. CDR3 in DNA: TGTGCCACCAGTGATCCCAAGCAGGGTTTAGGGGAAAAACTGTTTTTT.